The sequence of this T cell receptor beta chain was determined in a study of blood T cell repertoires in COVID-19. Study as a whole: Collection of acute and convalescent COVID-19 samples took place in the United States, Italy and Spain.

Original methodology: Researchers report that nucleated cell counts were estimated from reference gene primer amplification. Sequenced by immunoSEQ multiplex PCR; TCRdb stores in-frame clones only, minus some. The DNA was the basis for D and trimming; V, J and clone size are from that table. Here the sample spans around 110,000 clones, 70% to 90% being singletons. The CDR3 extends over 14 amino acids. CDR1 is SGHAT and CDR2 is FQNNGV in the germline V gene. The V and J ends lost 2 bases and 8 bases respectively, with 15 bases between them. The chain joins TRBV11-2 to TRBJ1-2; D gene unclear. This receptor was obtained from a man aged 25 to 40 with acute or convalescent COVID-19. The specimen sequenced was peripheral blood. CDR3 loop: CASSLTGSGRGYTF. For the CDR3, the DNA is TGTGCCAGCAGCTTAACTGGTTCTGGGAGAGGCTACACCTTC. Full variable domain (missing parts from reference TRBV11-2 and TRBJ1-2): EAGVAQSPRYKIIEKRQSVAFWCNPISGHATLYWYQQILGQGPKLLIQFQNNGVVDDSQLPKDRFSAERLKGVDSTLKIQPAKLEDSAVYLCASSLTGSGRGYTFGSGTRLTVV.